The 21 T cell receptor beta chains below come from one sample, sequenced in a study of T cell responses to AZD1222 COVID-19 vaccine. Data came from immunoSEQ multiplex PCR; TCRdb stores just in-frame clones and leaves some out. The data contain around 70,000 clones, about 85% of them singletons. Sample: peripheral blood, taken on day 0 of AZD1222 vaccination. These TCRs come from an adult in good health.

This chain joins TRBV11-2 and TRBJ2-1; no clear D. The V gene's germline CDR1 is SGHAT and CDR2 FQNNGV. Trimming left V 1 base short and J 1 base short, with 8 bases between. The CDR3 sequence is 15 residues long. CDR3 in DNA: TGTGCCAGCAGCTTAGGCGGATCTTCCTACAATGAGCAGTTCTTC. Amino acid sequence: CASSLGGSSYNEQFF.

This clone was counted a single time. The chain carries TRBV12-3 or TRBV12-4 and TRBJ2-1; D perhaps matches TRBD2 (6 bases). The CDR3 contains 12 residues. The germline V and J ends were trimmed by 5 bases and 9 bases, with 11 bases remaining between them. The CDR3 region is CASSPGTGEQFF. The CDR3 nucleotides are TGTGCCAGCAGTCCCGGGACTGGTGAGCAGTTCTTC.

The rearrangement joins TRBV29-1 to TRBJ1-1, with D perhaps matching TRBD1 (5 bases). Germline lookup yields CDR1 SQVTM and CDR2 ANQGSEA. Trimming removed 6 bases at V and 7 bases at J, with 18 bases between. The CDR3 is 13 amino acids. This chain's CDR3 is CSVIAGTVFEAFF. CDR3 nucleotides: TGCAGCGTAATAGCCGGGACTGTATTTGAAGCTTTCTTT.

The J gene is TRBJ1-1, the V gene TRBV19; tentative D call: TRBD1 (5 bases). CDR1 and CDR2 from the germline V gene are LNHDA and SQIVND (reference sequence). With 8 bases removed from V and 1 base from J, the gap between germline ends came to 8 bases. CDR3 length: 12 residues. This CDR3 is CASQGRNTEAFF. Written as DNA, the CDR3 is TGTGCCAGTCAGGGTCGGAACACTGAAGCTTTCTTT.

The chain links TRBV2 to TRBJ1-2, with 7 bases aligning to TRBD1. CDR1 SNHLY and CDR2 FYNNEI come from the germline V gene. Trimming at V came to 5 bases and at J to 3 bases, leaving 0 bases not matched to a gene. The CDR3 has 12 residues. The CDR3 sequence is CASSQGDYGYTF. CDR3 DNA: TGTGCCAGCAGTCAGGGGGACTATGGCTACACCTTC.

The CDR3 protein is CAINGPRVIDEQFF. CDR3 nucleotides: TGTGCCATCAATGGACCAAGGGTAATCGATGAGCAGTTCTTC. The chain couples TRBV10-3 to TRBJ2-1; no reliable D call. The CDR3 loop spans 14 amino acids. The germline gives CDR1 ENHRY, CDR2 SYGVKD. V was shortened by 7 bases and J by 8 bases, with 18 bases between the two germline ends.

The V gene is TRBV5-5, the J gene TRBJ2-5; TRBD2 agrees at 9 bases. CDR3 length: 15 residues. J was trimmed by 5 bases and V by 4 bases; bases with no gene match: 9. The germline V gene encodes CDR1 SGHKS and CDR2 YYEKEE (reference sequence). CDR3 sequence reads: CASSPGLAIGETQYF. Written as DNA, the CDR3 is TGTGCCAGCAGCCCCGGACTAGCGATAGGCGAGACCCAGTACTTC. Drawing the rest from reference TRBV5-5 and TRBJ2-5, the complete variable domain is DAGVTQSPTHLIKTRGQQVTLRCSPISGHKSVSWYQQVLGQGPQFIFQYYEKEERGRGNFPDRFSARQFPNYSSELNVNALLLGDSALYLCASSPGLAIGETQYFGPGTRLLVL.

The chain has TRBV20-1 and TRBJ2-1; D is undetermined. There are 11 residues in the CDR3. Germline V gives CDR1 DFQATT, CDR2 SNEGSKA (reference sequence). The germline V and J ends were trimmed by 7 bases and 0 bases, with 4 bases remaining between them. CDR3 amino acids: CSGGSYNEQFF. CDR3 nucleotide sequence: TGCAGTGGGGGCTCCTACAATGAGCAGTTCTTC.

The gene calls are TRBV3-1 (or the pseudogene TRBV3-2) and TRBJ2-1, with D possibly matching TRBD1 (6 bases). CDR3 length equals 14 residues. From germline, CDR1 is LGHDT and CDR2 YNNKEL (reference sequence). The V and J ends lost 2 bases and 2 bases respectively, with 7 bases between them. DNA of the CDR3: TGTGCCAGCAGCCAAAACAGGGCCTACAATGAGCAGTTCTTC. Translated, it gives CASSQNRAYNEQFF.

V gene TRBV27 combines with J gene TRBJ2-1, with TRBD2 matching over 13 bases. CDR3 size: 16 residues. V was pared by 2 bases and J by 6 bases, with 4 bases of the junction left unmatched. From germline, CDR1 is MNHEY and CDR2 SMNVEV (reference sequence). The CDR3 here is CASSLLTSGRANEQFF. CDR3 bases: TGTGCCAGCAGTTTACTCACTAGCGGGAGGGCCAATGAGCAGTTCTTC.

The chain carries TRBV18 and TRBJ2-1; 7 bases are shared with TRBD2. The CDR3 runs 16 residues. Germline CDR1 KGHSH, CDR2 LQKENI. The J segment lost 6 bases and the V segment lost 6 bases, leaving 14 bases of the junction unmatched. CDR3 in DNA: TGTGCCAGCTCTTCAGCTCGGGGGAGGGCCTCCAATGAGCAGTTCTTC. It translates to CASSSARGRASNEQFF.

The rearrangement uses TRBV6-1 and TRBJ1-3; D remains unclear. Germline V lookup: CDR1 MNHNS, CDR2 SASEGT. The V and J ends lost 1 base and 0 bases respectively, with 10 bases between them. The CDR3 is made up of 16 amino acids. The CDR3 region has the DNA TGTGCCAGCAGTGAAGAGGGATCCATCTCTGGAAACACCATATATTTT. Translated, it gives CASSEEGSISGNTIYF.

The CDR3, as DNA: TGTGCCAGCAGCTTTGGTGGGACAGGGACCTACGAGCAGTACTTC. It translates to CASSFGGTGTYEQYF. V and J are TRBV5-5 and TRBJ2-7, with 9 nucleotides matching TRBD1. V dropped 2 bases and J dropped 2; count of bases not matched to a gene: 5. Per the germline V gene, CDR1 is SGHKS and CDR2 is YYEKEE (reference sequence). This CDR3 contains 15 residues.

The rearrangement uses TRBV6-5 and TRBJ1-2; 7 nucleotides line up with TRBD1. The J segment lost 6 bases and the V segment lost 7 bases, leaving 8 bases of the junction unmatched. This CDR3 is 13 amino acids long. Germline CDR1 reads MNHEY; CDR2 reads SVGAGI. As DNA, the CDR3 is TGTGCCAGCACTCCAACTAGGGGGCATGGCTACACCTTC. It encodes CASTPTRGHGYTF.

The genes are TRBV27 and TRBJ1-6, with 10 bases aligning to TRBD1. J was trimmed by 0 bases and V by 5 bases; bases with no gene match: 4. CDR3 length equals 17 residues. The germline V gene encodes CDR1 MNHEY and CDR2 SMNVEV (reference sequence). The CDR3 DNA is TGTGCCAGCAGTCCCCGGACAGGGGGCTCCTATAATTCACCCCTCCACTTT. This sequence encodes CASSPRTGGSYNSPLHF.

The chain carries TRBV11-3 and TRBJ2-3; D is uncertain. CDR1 and CDR2 from the germline V gene are SGHNT and YENEEA. Trimming took 8 bases from V and 2 from J, leaving 26 bases between them. The CDR3 loop spans 18 amino acids. In DNA form, the CDR3 reads TGTGCCAGCTCTAATTTTGACCGTTGGGCAGTGGACACAGATACGCAGTATTTT. This gives the protein CASSNFDRWAVDTDTQYF.

V and J are TRBV5-1 and TRBJ1-3, with a possible D match to TRBD1 (5 bases). The germline V gene encodes CDR1 SGHRS and CDR2 YFSETQ. V lost 2 bases to trimming and J lost 3 bases, with 6 bases between them. The CDR3 covers 13 residues. The CDR3 loop reads CASSFDSGNTIYF. CDR3 nucleotide sequence: TGCGCCAGCAGCTTCGACAGTGGAAACACCATATATTTT.

The chain recombines TRBV11-3 with TRBJ2-7; D gene unclear. Germline CDR1 is SGHNT and CDR2 is YENEEA. Trimming took off 5 bases at V and 0 bases at J, with 11 bases between the two ends. The CDR3 contains 14 residues. The CDR3 nucleotides read TGTGCCAGCAGCGCATTATCTGGCTCCTACGAGCAGTACTTC. This translates into CASSALSGSYEQYF.

In this sample, this clone turned up once. V is TRBV9 and J is TRBJ2-2; D gene unclear. The CDR3 contains 13 residues. The germline V and J ends were trimmed by 7 bases and 2 bases, with 9 bases remaining between them. Germline V gene data show CDR1 as SGDLS and CDR2 as YYNGEE. The CDR3 DNA is TGTGCCAGCGGGCCGCTTAACACCGGGGAGCTGTTTTTT. Protein: CASGPLNTGELFF.

The chain links TRBV12-3 or TRBV12-4 to TRBJ2-5; D possibly corresponds to TRBD1 (5 bases). CDR3 length: 13 residues. Trimming cost V 5 bases and J 2 bases, with 9 bases left between them. CDR3: CASSGRQQETQYF. In nucleotides, the CDR3 is TGTGCCAGCAGTGGTAGACAGCAAGAGACCCAGTACTTC.

The CDR3 loop is CASGGGNKQFF. The CDR3 DNA reads TGTGCCAGTGGGGGCGGGAATAAGCAGTTCTTC. The chain combines TRBV19 with TRBJ2-1, with D perhaps matching TRBD1 or TRBD2 (6 bases each). V was shortened by 8 bases and J by 11 bases, with 13 bases between the two germline ends. Germline loops: CDR1 LNHDA, CDR2 SQIVND (reference sequence). The CDR3 has 11 amino acids.